This T cell receptor (beta chain) was recorded in a study of blood T cell repertoires in COVID-19 (dated by TCRdb to about 2020). For the wider study: Samples from collaborators originated in the United States, Italy and Spain and spanned both the acute and convalescent phases of COVID-19. Nearly every sample came with metadata listing a de-identified subject ID, COVID-19 status, age in years and sex. Where available, HLA class I and class II types were obtained from metadata supplied by the sample provider rather than from assay-based typing. The repertoires were released in a freely available public database meant as a resource for research on the immune response to SARS-CoV-2. The samples were drawn from two sources: the first 160 participants of the ongoing ImmuneRACE study, and 950 to 1,500 subjects contributed by 6 global collaborators. Subjects who had been exposed to COVID-19, were actively infected with it, or had recovered from it provided the deeply sampled blood TCRbeta repertoires that made up the dataset. The material from the prospective study consisted of cDNA or gDNA derived from T cells, B-cell-depleted T cells, or PBMCs. Broad study findings and their caveats: The quantity of clinical and demographic metadata differed by source and by participant and was supplied without curation.

TCRbeta CDR3 regions were amplified from genomic DNA by means of the immunoSEQ Assay, a bias-controlled multiplex PCR. Under the source paper's analysis protocol: The number of nucleated cells in each sample was estimated by amplification of reference gene primers within the assay. To quantify the absolute abundance of each unique TCRbeta CDR3 rearrangement, sequence reads were collapsed and filtered. For each sample, productive Simpson clonality was calculated as the square root of Simpson's diversity index over productive rearrangements. TCRdb holds this immuneACCESS table with in-frame rearrangements only. Some clones are missing; in checked studies, unresolved V genes explain under half, and the rest has no known cause. The D gene and trimming were derived from the DNA, and the V and J assignments and clone size from that table. The sample data list approximately 320,000 clones, and 90% of these were observed just once. The top ten clonotypes cover around 2.5% of the sample.

In the prospective study, participants were roughly 18 to 95 years old, resided in fewer than 25 geographic areas of the United States, and were enrolled through a virtual design. In the prospective study, cohorts were assigned on the basis of participant-reported clinical history obtained from a screening survey and a study questionnaire. Recovered participants in ImmuneRACE Cohort 3 were defined as having two consecutive negative NP/OP PCR tests, clearance from a healthcare professional, or resolution of symptoms. Each participant in the prospective study had whole blood, serum and a nasopharyngeal or oropharyngeal swab collected by mobile phlebotomists. Additional blood draws and questionnaires over an approximately two-month period could optionally be provided by prospective study participants. Before DNA extraction, blood samples from the prospective study were shipped at room temperature or frozen.

The CDR3 holds 15 amino acids from the cysteine to the phenylalanine. The DNA shown is the 45-base CDR3, in frame from base 1. Reading the germline V gene (reference sequence) gives CDR1 SEHNR and CDR2 FQNEAQ. Between the V and J ends, shortened by 1 base and 1 base respectively, the junction contains 8 bases. A word on this clone: It has no known antigen specificity. The input lacks base qualities; no much larger clone sits a single base away.

The chain links TRBV7-9 with TRBJ2-4, and possibly TRBD1, on 5 matching bases. Sequencing was carried out using PBMCs or T cells enriched from blood (not recorded which). This clonotype was sampled from a man aged 55 to 69 who had recovered from COVID-19. The DNA sequence follows: TGTGCCAGCAGCTTAGACAGGTCGGCCAAAAACATTCAGTACTTC. Translation gives CASSLDRSAKNIQYF.